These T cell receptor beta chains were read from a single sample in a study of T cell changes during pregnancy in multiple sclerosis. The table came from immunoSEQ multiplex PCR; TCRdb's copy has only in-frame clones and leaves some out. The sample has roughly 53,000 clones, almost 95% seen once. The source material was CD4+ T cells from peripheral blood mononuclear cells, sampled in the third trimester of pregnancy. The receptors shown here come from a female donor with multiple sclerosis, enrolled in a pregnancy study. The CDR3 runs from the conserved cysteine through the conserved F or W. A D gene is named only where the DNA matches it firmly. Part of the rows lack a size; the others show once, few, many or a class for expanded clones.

CDR3 protein: CASSPALGLAGPYNEQFF
CDR3 DNA: TGTGCCAGCTCACCTGCCCTGGGACTAGCGGGCCCCTACAATGAGCAGTTCTTC
D gene: TRBD2
clone size: .
CDR3 length: 18
V gene: TRBV18
J gene: TRBJ2-1

CDR3 protein: CASSGGLASYNEQFF
CDR3 DNA: TGTGCCAGCAGTGGGGGACTAGCGTCGTACAATGAGCAGTTCTTC
D gene: TRBD2
clone size: .
CDR3 length: 15
V gene: TRBV2
J gene: TRBJ2-1

CDR3 protein: CASSVAGGEVNEQFF
CDR3 DNA: TGTGCCAGCAGTGTCGCAGGGGGAGAAGTAAATGAGCAGTTCTTC
D gene: TRBD1
clone size: .
CDR3 length: 15
V gene: TRBV6-4
J gene: TRBJ2-1

CDR3 protein: CASSTVYDEKLFF
CDR3 DNA: TGTGCCAGCAGTACAGTGTATGACGAAAAACTGTTTTTT
D gene: .
clone size: once
CDR3 length: 13
V gene: TRBV6-1
J gene: TRBJ1-4

CDR3 protein: CASSIHKEETQYF
CDR3 DNA: TGTGCCAGTAGTATACACAAAGAAGAGACCCAGTACTTC
D gene: .
clone size: .
CDR3 length: 13
V gene: TRBV19
J gene: TRBJ2-5

CDR3 protein: CASSHHTPDSEQFF
CDR3 DNA: TGTGCCAGCAGCCATCATACTCCGGACAGCGAGCAGTTCTTC
D gene: .
clone size: .
CDR3 length: 14
V gene: TRBV14
J gene: TRBJ2-1

CDR3 protein: CASSLYRVGYEQYF
CDR3 DNA: TGCGCCAGCAGCTTGTACAGGGTCGGGTACGAGCAGTACTTC
D gene: .
clone size: .
CDR3 length: 14
V gene: TRBV5-1
J gene: TRBJ2-7

CDR3 protein: CASGRTSGTIGELFF
CDR3 DNA: TGTGCCAGCGGCCGGACTAGCGGGACAATCGGGGAGCTGTTTTTT
D gene: TRBD2
clone size: .
CDR3 length: 15
V gene: TRBV9
J gene: TRBJ2-2

CDR3 protein: CASKLSSGELFF
CDR3 DNA: TGTGCCAGCAAGTTGAGTTCCGGGGAGCTGTTTTTT
D gene: .
clone size: .
CDR3 length: 12
V gene: TRBV6-5
J gene: TRBJ2-2

CDR3 protein: CASSYHDRGQGTEAFF
CDR3 DNA: TGTGCCAGCAGTTACCATGACAGGGGGCAGGGCACTGAAGCTTTCTTT
D gene: TRBD1
clone size: .
CDR3 length: 16
V gene: TRBV6-5
J gene: TRBJ1-1

CDR3 protein: CASSQIPPRGNTEAFF
CDR3 DNA: TGCGCCAGCAGCCAAATCCCACCAAGGGGGAACACTGAAGCTTTCTTT
D gene: .
clone size: .
CDR3 length: 16
V gene: TRBV4-1
J gene: TRBJ1-1

CDR3 protein: CASSYGTTGGESYGYTF
CDR3 DNA: TGTGCCAGCAGCTATGGGACTACAGGGGGGGAATCTTATGGCTACACCTTC
D gene: TRBD1
clone size: .
CDR3 length: 17
V gene: TRBV7-3
J gene: TRBJ1-2

CDR3 protein: CASGRQPNTEAFF
CDR3 DNA: TGCGCCAGCGGAAGACAGCCGAACACTGAAGCTTTCTTT
D gene: .
clone size: few
CDR3 length: 13
V gene: TRBV5-1
J gene: TRBJ1-1

CDR3 protein: CASRRGGGEGTNEKLFF
CDR3 DNA: TGTGCCAGCAGACGAGGAGGGGGGGAAGGCACTAATGAAAAACTGTTTTTT
D gene: .
clone size: .
CDR3 length: 17
V gene: TRBV9
J gene: TRBJ1-4

CDR3 protein: CASSSSGRANEQFF
CDR3 DNA: TGTGCCAGCAGCTCAAGCGGGAGGGCTAACGAGCAGTTCTTC
D gene: TRBD2
clone size: .
CDR3 length: 14
V gene: TRBV7-9
J gene: TRBJ2-1

CDR3 protein: CASSLRHRATEAFF
CDR3 DNA: TGCGCCAGCAGCTTGCGGCACAGGGCCACTGAAGCTTTCTTT
D gene: .
clone size: .
CDR3 length: 14
V gene: TRBV5-1
J gene: TRBJ1-1

CDR3 protein: CASSMSDRIVRETQYF
CDR3 DNA: TGTGCCAGCAGTATGAGCGACAGGATCGTTCGAGAGACCCAGTACTTC
D gene: .
clone size: .
CDR3 length: 16
V gene: TRBV25-1
J gene: TRBJ2-5

CDR3 protein: CASSSGTSGPTYEQYF
CDR3 DNA: TGTGCCAGCAGCAGCGGGACTAGCGGGCCTACCTACGAGCAGTACTTC
D gene: TRBD2
clone size: .
CDR3 length: 16
V gene: TRBV5-4
J gene: TRBJ2-7

CDR3 protein: CAWDRARSGVINNEQFF
CDR3 DNA: TGTGCCTGGGATAGGGCCCGTAGCGGGGTTATTAACAATGAGCAGTTCTTC
D gene: TRBD2
clone size: .
CDR3 length: 17
V gene: TRBV30
J gene: TRBJ2-1

CDR3 protein: CASRQATNEKLFF
CDR3 DNA: TGCGCCAGCCGACAAGCAACTAATGAAAAACTGTTTTTT
D gene: .
clone size: .
CDR3 length: 13
V gene: TRBV5-1
J gene: TRBJ1-4

CDR3 protein: CASSRMMPGQSGNQPQHF
CDR3 DNA: TGTGCCAGCAGCCGAATGATGCCGGGACAGTCTGGAAATCAGCCCCAGCATTTT
D gene: .
clone size: .
CDR3 length: 18
V gene: TRBV21-1
J gene: TRBJ1-5

CDR3 protein: CASSLGSGARDSNQPQHF
CDR3 DNA: TGTGCCAGCAGTTTAGGTTCAGGGGCGAGAGATAGCAATCAGCCCCAGCATTTT
D gene: .
clone size: .
CDR3 length: 18
V gene: TRBV28
J gene: TRBJ1-5

CDR3 protein: CASSPSIAGVYNEQFF
CDR3 DNA: TGTGCCAGCTCACCAAGCATAGCGGGGGTTTACAATGAGCAGTTCTTC
D gene: TRBD2
clone size: .
CDR3 length: 16
V gene: TRBV18
J gene: TRBJ2-1

CDR3 protein: CASSLPTGVSEAFF
CDR3 DNA: TGTGCCAGTAGTCTACCGACAGGGGTGTCTGAAGCTTTCTTT
D gene: TRBD1
clone size: few
CDR3 length: 14
V gene: TRBV19
J gene: TRBJ1-1

CDR3 protein: CAISEENRAEAFF
CDR3 DNA: TGTGCCATCAGTGAGGAAAACAGGGCTGAAGCTTTCTTT
D gene: .
clone size: once
CDR3 length: 13
V gene: TRBV10-3
J gene: TRBJ1-1

CDR3 protein: CASSSGRQPTRDEKLFF
CDR3 DNA: TGTGCCAGCAGCTCAGGGCGACAGCCTACTCGAGATGAAAAACTGTTTTTT
D gene: .
clone size: .
CDR3 length: 17
V gene: TRBV7-9
J gene: TRBJ1-4

CDR3 protein: CASRSGTGLSVQPQHF
CDR3 DNA: TGTGCCAGCAGGTCTGGGACAGGGCTATCGGTTCAGCCCCAGCATTTT
D gene: TRBD1
clone size: once
CDR3 length: 16
V gene: TRBV28
J gene: TRBJ1-5

CDR3 protein: CASSPAVRGEGDTQYF
CDR3 DNA: TGTGCCAGCAGCCCCGCGGTGAGGGGGGAGGGAGATACGCAGTATTTT
D gene: .
clone size: once
CDR3 length: 16
V gene: TRBV9
J gene: TRBJ2-3

CDR3 protein: CASRTEDYGTGELFF
CDR3 DNA: TGTGCCAGCAGGACTGAGGACTACGGAACCGGGGAGCTGTTTTTT
D gene: .
clone size: .
CDR3 length: 15
V gene: TRBV28
J gene: TRBJ2-2

CDR3 protein: CASRRASGRSEQFF
CDR3 DNA: TGTGCCAGCCGGCGGGCTAGCGGGAGGAGTGAGCAGTTCTTC
D gene: TRBD2
clone size: .
CDR3 length: 14
V gene: TRBV6-5
J gene: TRBJ2-1

CDR3 protein: CSAQGLAGGRGSSYEQYF
CDR3 DNA: TGCAGCGCCCAGGGGCTAGCGGGAGGACGGGGGTCCTCCTACGAGCAGTACTTC
D gene: TRBD2
clone size: .
CDR3 length: 18
V gene: TRBV29-1
J gene: TRBJ2-7

CDR3 protein: CASSLSGTSGRAYEQYF
CDR3 DNA: TGTGCCAGCAGCCTATCCGGGACTAGCGGGAGGGCCTACGAGCAGTACTTC
D gene: TRBD2
clone size: .
CDR3 length: 17
V gene: TRBV7-6
J gene: TRBJ2-7

CDR3 protein: CASSLPGLYEQYF
CDR3 DNA: TGCGCCAGCAGCTTGCCCGGACTCTACGAGCAGTACTTC
D gene: .
clone size: .
CDR3 length: 13
V gene: TRBV5-1
J gene: TRBJ2-7

CDR3 protein: CASSLAGPQGTDTQYF
CDR3 DNA: TGTGCCAGCAGTTTAGCGGGACCCCAGGGCACAGATACGCAGTATTTT
D gene: .
clone size: .
CDR3 length: 16
V gene: TRBV27
J gene: TRBJ2-3

CDR3 protein: CASSIGLAGGSLGTDTQYF
CDR3 DNA: TGTGCCAGCAGTATAGGACTAGCGGGAGGCTCGCTGGGCACAGATACGCAGTATTTT
D gene: TRBD2
clone size: .
CDR3 length: 19
V gene: TRBV27
J gene: TRBJ2-3

CDR3 protein: CASSRRGPDTDTQYF
CDR3 DNA: TGCGCCAGCAGCCGCAGGGGGCCTGACACAGATACGCAGTATTTT
D gene: TRBD1
clone size: .
CDR3 length: 15
V gene: TRBV4-1
J gene: TRBJ2-3

CDR3 protein: CASSPRATGVDEQFF
CDR3 DNA: TGTGCCAGCTCACCACGCGCGACAGGGGTCGATGAGCAGTTCTTC
D gene: TRBD1
clone size: .
CDR3 length: 15
V gene: TRBV18
J gene: TRBJ2-1

CDR3 protein: CASSSRTGLLGEQYF
CDR3 DNA: TGTGCCAGCAGCTCTCGGACAGGCCTACTGGGAGAGCAGTACTTC
D gene: TRBD1
clone size: .
CDR3 length: 15
V gene: TRBV7-9
J gene: TRBJ2-7

CDR3 protein: CASSQSGISYEQYF
CDR3 DNA: TGTGCCAGCAGTCAATCCGGGATTTCCTACGAGCAGTACTTC
D gene: .
clone size: .
CDR3 length: 14
V gene: TRBV28
J gene: TRBJ2-7

CDR3 protein: CAISETSGLNEQFF
CDR3 DNA: TGTGCCATCAGTGAGACGTCAGGACTCAATGAGCAGTTCTTC
D gene: .
clone size: .
CDR3 length: 14
V gene: TRBV10-3
J gene: TRBJ2-1

CDR3 protein: CASSLGAGGAYNEQFF
CDR3 DNA: TGTGCCAGCAGCTTGGGAGCGGGAGGGGCCTACAATGAGCAGTTCTTC
D gene: TRBD2
clone size: .
CDR3 length: 16
V gene: TRBV5-6
J gene: TRBJ2-1

CDR3 protein: CASSRGNYGYTF
CDR3 DNA: TGTGCCAGCAGCAGGGGGAACTATGGCTACACCTTC
D gene: TRBD1
clone size: .
CDR3 length: 12
V gene: TRBV27
J gene: TRBJ1-2

CDR3 protein: CASSPGTSNPSRYEQYF
CDR3 DNA: TGTGCCAGCAGCCCGGGGACATCCAACCCAAGCCGCTACGAGCAGTACTTC
D gene: .
clone size: .
CDR3 length: 17
V gene: TRBV5-4
J gene: TRBJ2-7

CDR3 protein: CASSQSPLRTEDNYEQYF
CDR3 DNA: TGCGCCAGCAGTCAATCCCCCCTCCGGACGGAGGATAACTACGAGCAGTACTTC
D gene: .
clone size: .
CDR3 length: 18
V gene: TRBV23-1
J gene: TRBJ2-7

CDR3 protein: CASSFLRTRSDEQFF
CDR3 DNA: TGTGCCAGCAGCTTTCTGAGGACTAGGTCCGATGAGCAGTTCTTC
D gene: TRBD2
clone size: .
CDR3 length: 15
V gene: TRBV7-2
J gene: TRBJ2-1

CDR3 protein: CASSLTSTVNEQFF
CDR3 DNA: TGCGCCAGCAGCTTGACTAGCACCGTCAATGAGCAGTTCTTC
D gene: .
clone size: .
CDR3 length: 14
V gene: TRBV5-1
J gene: TRBJ2-1

CDR3 protein: CASSPRVALSYNEQFF
CDR3 DNA: TGTGCCAGCTCACCGAGAGTAGCCTTATCCTACAATGAGCAGTTCTTC
D gene: .
clone size: .
CDR3 length: 16
V gene: TRBV18
J gene: TRBJ2-1

CDR3 protein: CASGAGGTGELFF
CDR3 DNA: TGTGCTAGTGGTGCCGGAGGGACCGGGGAGCTGTTTTTT
D gene: .
clone size: .
CDR3 length: 13
V gene: TRBV12-5
J gene: TRBJ2-2

CDR3 protein: CASSLGLADYNEQFF
CDR3 DNA: TGTGCCAGCAGCTTGGGGCTAGCGGACTACAATGAGCAGTTCTTC
D gene: TRBD2
clone size: .
CDR3 length: 15
V gene: TRBV5-4
J gene: TRBJ2-1

CDR3 protein: CASSPRSGETQYF
CDR3 DNA: TGTGCCAGCAGCCCCCGGAGCGGAGAGACCCAGTACTTC
D gene: .
clone size: .
CDR3 length: 13
V gene: TRBV11-3
J gene: TRBJ2-5

CDR3 protein: CASSVGAYEQYF
CDR3 DNA: TGTGCCAGCAGTGTAGGGGCCTACGAGCAGTACTTC
D gene: .
clone size: .
CDR3 length: 12
V gene: TRBV6-1
J gene: TRBJ2-7

CDR3 protein: CSAVGLAGDEQYF
CDR3 DNA: TGCAGCGCCGTGGGACTAGCGGGAGACGAGCAGTACTTC
D gene: TRBD2
clone size: .
CDR3 length: 13
V gene: TRBV29-1
J gene: TRBJ2-7

CDR3 protein: CASRLQGLPTYEQYF
CDR3 DNA: TGTGCCAGCAGGTTACAGGGTCTACCTACCTACGAGCAGTACTTC
D gene: .
clone size: .
CDR3 length: 15
V gene: TRBV28
J gene: TRBJ2-7

CDR3 protein: CASSSSVPGLAGGVTYNEQFF
CDR3 DNA: TGCGCCAGCAGCTCTTCCGTACCGGGACTAGCGGGAGGGGTTACCTACAATGAGCAGTTCTTC
D gene: TRBD2
clone size: .
CDR3 length: 21
V gene: TRBV5-1
J gene: TRBJ2-1

CDR3 protein: CASTTLAGGLWSGEQYF
CDR3 DNA: TGTGCCAGCACCACCCTAGCGGGAGGCCTGTGGAGTGGCGAGCAGTACTTC
D gene: TRBD2
clone size: .
CDR3 length: 17
V gene: TRBV2
J gene: TRBJ2-7

CDR3 protein: CASTGTGNEKLFF
CDR3 DNA: TGTGCCAGTACCGGGACAGGGAATGAAAAACTGTTTTTT
D gene: TRBD1
clone size: .
CDR3 length: 13
V gene: TRBV6-6
J gene: TRBJ1-4

CDR3 protein: CASRSGGGGETQYF
CDR3 DNA: TGCGCCAGCAGGAGCGGAGGAGGAGGGGAGACCCAGTACTTC
D gene: .
clone size: .
CDR3 length: 14
V gene: TRBV23-1
J gene: TRBJ2-5

CDR3 protein: CASSFPPAGGGYTF
CDR3 DNA: TGTGCCAGCAGTTTCCCACCCGCAGGGGGAGGCTACACCTTC
D gene: TRBD1
clone size: .
CDR3 length: 14
V gene: TRBV28
J gene: TRBJ1-2

CDR3 protein: CASSQALAGVGETQYF
CDR3 DNA: TGTGCCAGCAGCCAGGCCTTAGCGGGAGTGGGAGAGACCCAGTACTTC
D gene: TRBD2
clone size: .
CDR3 length: 16
V gene: TRBV5-4
J gene: TRBJ2-5